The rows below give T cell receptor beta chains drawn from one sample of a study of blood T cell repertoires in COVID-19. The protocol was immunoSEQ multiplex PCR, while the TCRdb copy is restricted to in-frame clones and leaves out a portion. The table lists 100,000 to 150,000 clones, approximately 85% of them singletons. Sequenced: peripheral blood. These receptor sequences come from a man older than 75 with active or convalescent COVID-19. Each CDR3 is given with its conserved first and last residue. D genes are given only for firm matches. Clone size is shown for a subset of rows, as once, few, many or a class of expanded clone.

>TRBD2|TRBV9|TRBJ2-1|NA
TGTGCCAGCAGCGCTGTATTTGCGGGGGGGCGGAATGAGCAGTTCTTC
CASSAVFAGGRNEQFF
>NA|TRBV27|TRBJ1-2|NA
TGTGCCAGCAGTTTCGGGGGAGTAGGTGGCTACACCTTC
CASSFGGVGGYTF
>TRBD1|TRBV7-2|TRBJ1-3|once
TGTGCCAGCAGCATACAGGGGACCAGCTCTGGAAACACCATATATTTT
CASSIQGTSSGNTIYF
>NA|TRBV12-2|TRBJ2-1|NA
TGTGCAAGTCGCTTATTCGGACTAGCGGGAGGTTTCTTCCGCTCCTACAATGAGCAGTTCTTC
CASRLFGLAGGFFRSYNEQFF
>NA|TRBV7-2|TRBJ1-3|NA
TGTGCCAGCAGCTTAGAGGGACATACTGGAAACACCATATATTTT
CASSLEGHTGNTIYF
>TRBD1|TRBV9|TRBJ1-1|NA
TGTGCCAGCAGCCCAGGACAGGGGAGGACTGAAGCTTTCTTT
CASSPGQGRTEAFF
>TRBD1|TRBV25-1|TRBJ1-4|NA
TGTGCCAGCAGCCGACAGGGGTCTAATGAAAAACTGTTTTTT
CASSRQGSNEKLFF
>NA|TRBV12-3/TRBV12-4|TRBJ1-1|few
TGTGCCAGCAGTTTTGGGCGAACCGAAGCTTTCTTT
CASSFGRTEAFF
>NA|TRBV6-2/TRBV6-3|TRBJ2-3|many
TGTGCCAGCAGTTACTTGAGTGGTAACCGGGACTTTATTACAGATACGCAGTATTTT
CASSYLSGNRDFITDTQYF
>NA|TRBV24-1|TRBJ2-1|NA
TGTGCCACCAGTGATAACACAGGTATAGACTACAATGAGCAGTTCTTC
CATSDNTGIDYNEQFF
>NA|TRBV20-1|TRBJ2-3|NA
TGCAGTGCTAGTGACCAGAACAGGGATACCGACGAAACGCAGTATTTT
CSASDQNRDTDETQYF
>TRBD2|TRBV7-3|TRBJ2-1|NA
TGTGCCAGCAGCCCAACGGGGGGGGTCTACAATGAGCAGTTCTTC
CASSPTGGVYNEQFF
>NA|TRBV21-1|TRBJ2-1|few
NA
CASSKVGPGSGQGLSRCYEQFF
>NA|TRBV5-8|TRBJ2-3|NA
TGTGCCAGCAGCCGAGGGGGTTCTAGCACAGATACGCAGTATTTT
CASSRGGSSTDTQYF
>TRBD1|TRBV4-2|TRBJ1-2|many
TGTGCCAGCAGCCAAGGAGGACAGGGGGCCGTCTATGGCTACACCTTC
CASSQGGQGAVYGYTF
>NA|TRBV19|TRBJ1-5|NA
TGTGCCAGTAGTGATACAACAGGCAGCTGGTTGACCTTGGGCAATCAGCCCCAGCATTTT
CASSDTTGSWLTLGNQPQHF
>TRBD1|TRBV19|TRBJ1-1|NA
TGTGCCAGTAACAGGGACAGGGACACTGAAGCTTTCTTT
CASNRDRDTEAFF
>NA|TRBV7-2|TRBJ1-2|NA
TGTGCCAGCAGCTTAGATCCAGACTATGGCTACACCTTC
CASSLDPDYGYTF
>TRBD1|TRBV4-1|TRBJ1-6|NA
TGCGCCAGCAGCCAAGCTCCGGGACAGGGAAATTCACCCCTCCACTTT
CASSQAPGQGNSPLHF
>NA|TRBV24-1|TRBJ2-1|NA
TGTGCCACCAGTGCCGGACAGACGTACACCGACTACAATGAGCAGTTCTTC
CATSAGQTYTDYNEQFF
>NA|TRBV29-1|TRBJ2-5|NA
TGCAGCGTTTCTGGGACATTCGCCCAGGAGACCCAGTACTTC
CSVSGTFAQETQYF
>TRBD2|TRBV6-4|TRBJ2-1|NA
TGTGCCAGCAGTTCTAGCGGGAGGTACAATGAGCAGTTCTTC
CASSSSGRYNEQFF
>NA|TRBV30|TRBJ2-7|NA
TGTGCCTGGAAGAGGAGAGAGACCTACGAGCAGTACTTC
CAWKRRETYEQYF
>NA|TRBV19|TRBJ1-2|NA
TGTGCAACCTCACCCGCACCCCAGGAGGCCTACACCTTC
CATSPAPQEAYTF
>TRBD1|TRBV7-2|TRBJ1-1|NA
TGTGCCAGCAGCCTTGGACAGGGGAACACTGAAGCTTTCTTT
CASSLGQGNTEAFF
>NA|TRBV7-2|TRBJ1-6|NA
TGTGCCAGCAGCTCCCGTGGGCGGGGGAATAATTCACCCCTCCACTTT
CASSSRGRGNNSPLHF
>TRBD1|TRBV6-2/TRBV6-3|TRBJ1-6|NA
TGTGCCAGCAGTTACCCGACAGGGGGCCGTAATTCACCCCTCCACTTT
CASSYPTGGRNSPLHF
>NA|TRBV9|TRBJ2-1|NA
TGTGCCAGCAGCGTAGTACAGCCGAGCTCCTACAATGAGCAGTTCTTC
CASSVVQPSSYNEQFF
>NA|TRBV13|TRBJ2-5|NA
TGTGCCAGCAGCTTAGCGGGGGGCCCTCAAGAGACCCAGTACTTC
CASSLAGGPQETQYF
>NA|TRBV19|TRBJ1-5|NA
TGTGCCAGTAGTCCTCGGAATCAGCCCCAGCATTTT
CASSPRNQPQHF
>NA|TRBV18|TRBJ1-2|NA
TGTGCCAGCTCCCTCGGCGGGGGCGGAGGGTATGGCTACACCTTC
CASSLGGGGGYGYTF
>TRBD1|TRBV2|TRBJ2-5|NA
TGTGCCAGCAGTCCCGGGACAGGGCCTGCCGAGTACTTC
CASSPGTGPAEYF
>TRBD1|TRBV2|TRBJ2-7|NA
TGTGCCACCACTCCGGGACAGGGGGTCTCCTACGAGCAGTACTTC
CATTPGQGVSYEQYF
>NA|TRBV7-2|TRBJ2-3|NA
TGTGCCAGCAGCTTAGAAACGAGGGGGAATACGCAGTATTTT
CASSLETRGNTQYF
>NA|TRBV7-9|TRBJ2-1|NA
TGTGCCAGCAGCTTCCTCCTGGGGCCGCGGAATGAGCAGTTCTTC
CASSFLLGPRNEQFF
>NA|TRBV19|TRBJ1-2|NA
TGTGCCAGTAGTATCAAGTTCAGTTACTATGGCTACACCTTC
CASSIKFSYYGYTF
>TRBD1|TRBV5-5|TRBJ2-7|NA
TGTGCCAGCAGCGAGGAAAGGGACAGTTCCTACGAGCAGTACTTC
CASSEERDSSYEQYF
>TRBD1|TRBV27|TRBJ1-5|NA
TGTGCCAGCAGTTCCAGGGGGCTCAGCAATCAGCCCCAGCATTTT
CASSSRGLSNQPQHF
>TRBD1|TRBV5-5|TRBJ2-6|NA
TGTGCCAGCAGCTTGGACTGGGACAGCGACTCTGGGGCCAACGTCCTGACTTTC
CASSLDWDSDSGANVLTF